This T cell receptor beta chain is from a study of neurological immune-mediated disorders. Regarding the study as a whole: None of the CDR3 amino acid sequences of expanded clones were shared across subjects, and this suggested private repertoires in all groups.

MiXCR was run by TCRdb on the 5' RACE reads, yielding one entry per CDR3 protein. The sample carries 36,000 or so distinct CDR3 sequences, 10% recorded once. This clonotype showed up many times. The antigen remains undetermined. After removal of 3 bases from V and 10 bases from J, the junction contained 14 bases not matched to a gene. This CDR3 has 15 residues. Per germline, CDR1 SGDLS and CDR2 YYNGEE. The clonotype comes from a woman in her 30s with HTLV-1-associated myelopathy (HAM/TSP). Sequencing used PBMCs. This chain uses TRBV9 with TRBJ2-5, with 8 bases that match TRBD1. This CDR3 reads CASSGNVLTGEVQYF. Written as DNA, the CDR3 is TGTGCCAGCAGCGGAAACGTATTGACAGGGGAGGTCCAGTACTTC.